The rows below give T cell receptor beta chains drawn from one sample of a study of cytomegalovirus exposure and HLA in healthy donors. Assay used: immunoSEQ multiplex PCR; TCRdb lists only in-frame clones, some missing. Here the sample spans around 130,000 clones, around 71% being singletons. The sequenced sample consisted of PBMCs. The receptors here all came from a woman in her fifties or sixties in good health and CMV-seropositive. Each CDR3 is given with its conserved first and last residue. A D gene is named only where the DNA matches it firmly. Clone sizes are given selectively: once, few, many, or a class where the clone is expanded.

j_gene: TRBJ2-1
len: 13
v_gene: TRBV7-7
abundance: once
d_gene: .
CDR3aa: CASSSPGGNEQFF
CDR3nt: TGTGCTAGCAGCTCCCCCGGGGGCAATGAGCAGTTCTTC

j_gene: TRBJ1-2
len: 15
v_gene: TRBV7-6
abundance: .
d_gene: .
CDR3aa: CASSKLVDSFYGYTF
CDR3nt: TGTGCCAGCAGTAAACTGGTGGACAGCTTCTATGGCTACACCTTC

j_gene: TRBJ1-2
len: 13
v_gene: TRBV5-4
abundance: .
d_gene: TRBD1
CDR3aa: CASTEGTGGGYTF
CDR3nt: TGTGCCAGCACCGAGGGGACAGGGGGCGGCTACACCTTC

j_gene: TRBJ1-2
len: 14
v_gene: TRBV7-3
abundance: .
d_gene: TRBD1
CDR3aa: CASSLGTGGAGYTF
CDR3nt: TGTGCCAGCAGCTTAGGGACAGGGGGCGCGGGGTACACCTTC

j_gene: TRBJ1-2
len: 16
v_gene: TRBV10-3
abundance: .
d_gene: TRBD1
CDR3aa: CAISEEGQGYGYGYTF
CDR3nt: TGTGCCATCAGTGAGGAGGGACAGGGGTACGGCTATGGCTACACCTTC

j_gene: TRBJ2-1
len: 15
v_gene: TRBV7-8
abundance: .
d_gene: TRBD2
CDR3aa: CASSSGLAGANEQFF
CDR3nt: TGTGCCAGCAGCTCGGGACTAGCGGGGGCAAATGAGCAGTTCTTC

j_gene: TRBJ2-2
len: 17
v_gene: TRBV19
abundance: .
d_gene: TRBD2
CDR3aa: CASSIGGLALNTGELFF
CDR3nt: TGTGCCAGTAGTATAGGGGGACTAGCCTTAAACACCGGGGAGCTGTTTTTT

j_gene: TRBJ1-2
len: 13
v_gene: TRBV5-6
abundance: .
d_gene: TRBD1
CDR3aa: CASSDTGGNGYTF
CDR3nt: TGTGCCAGCAGCGATACAGGGGGGAATGGCTACACCTTC

j_gene: TRBJ1-3
len: 18
v_gene: TRBV7-9
abundance: few
d_gene: TRBD1
CDR3aa: CASSLEGGQSTGGNTIYF
CDR3nt: TGTGCCAGCAGCTTAGAGGGGGGACAGTCCACTGGTGGAAACACCATATATTTT

j_gene: TRBJ1-2
len: 15
v_gene: TRBV18
abundance: .
d_gene: TRBD1
CDR3aa: CASSLEIQGTDGYTF
CDR3nt: TGTGCCAGCTCACTTGAGATACAGGGGACGGATGGCTACACCTTC

j_gene: TRBJ2-6
len: 13
v_gene: TRBV5-1
abundance: .
d_gene: .
CDR3aa: CASSLVGANVLTF
CDR3nt: TGCGCCAGCAGCTTGGTAGGGGCCAACGTCCTGACTTTC

j_gene: TRBJ2-7
len: 14
v_gene: TRBV9
abundance: .
d_gene: TRBD1
CDR3aa: CASSVTGNVYEQYF
CDR3nt: TGTGCCAGCAGCGTGACAGGGAATGTCTACGAGCAGTACTTC